This T cell receptor (beta chain) derives from a study of blood T cell repertoires in COVID-19. Study background: From T cells, B-cell-depleted T cells, or PBMCs came the material, which was cDNA or gDNA.

The CDR3 runs to 13 residues. Trimming left V 3 bases short and J 4 bases short, with 11 bases between. Germline values: CDR1 SQVTM, CDR2 ANQGSEA. Here immunoSEQ multiplex PCR was the method, and the copy in TCRdb shows in-frame clones only, minus some. The table lists approximately 110,000 clones, about 90% of them singletons. Sequencing was performed on peripheral blood. The clonotype was recovered from a human donor in a cohort sampled during active COVID-19. The chain joins TRBV29-1 to TRBJ2-3; D is undetermined. CDR3 in DNA: TGCAGCGTTGACAGTTCTGGGCCAGATACGCAGTATTTT. This encodes CSVDSSGPDTQYF.